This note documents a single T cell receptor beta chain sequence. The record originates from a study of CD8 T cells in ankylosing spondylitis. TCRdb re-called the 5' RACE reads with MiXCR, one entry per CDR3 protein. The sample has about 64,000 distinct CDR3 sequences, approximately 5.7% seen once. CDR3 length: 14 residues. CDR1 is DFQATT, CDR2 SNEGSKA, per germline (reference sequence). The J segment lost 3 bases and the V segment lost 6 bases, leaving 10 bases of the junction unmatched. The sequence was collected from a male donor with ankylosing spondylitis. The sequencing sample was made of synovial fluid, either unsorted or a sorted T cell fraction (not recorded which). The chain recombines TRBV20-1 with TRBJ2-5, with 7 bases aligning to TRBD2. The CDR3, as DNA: TGCAGTGCCCTAATAGCGGGCTGGGAAGAGACCCAGTACTTC. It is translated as CSALIAGWEETQYF.